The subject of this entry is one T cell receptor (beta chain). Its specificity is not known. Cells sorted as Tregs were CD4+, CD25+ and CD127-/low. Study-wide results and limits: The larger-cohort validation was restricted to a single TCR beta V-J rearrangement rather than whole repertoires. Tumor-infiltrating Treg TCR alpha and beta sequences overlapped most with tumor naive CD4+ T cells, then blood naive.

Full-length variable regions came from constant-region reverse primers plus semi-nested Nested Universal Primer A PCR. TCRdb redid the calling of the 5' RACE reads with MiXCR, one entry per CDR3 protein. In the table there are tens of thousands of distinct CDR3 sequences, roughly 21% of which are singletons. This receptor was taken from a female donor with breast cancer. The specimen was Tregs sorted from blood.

In DNA, the CDR3 is TGTGCCAGCAGCCGAATCAGGGATACGCAGTATTTT. It yields the protein CASSRIRDTQYF. The V call is TRBV7-2, the J call TRBJ2-3; D is unclear. Deletions cut 5 bases from V and 6 bases from J, with 9 bases between. The CDR3 spans 12 residues. Germline CDR1 reads SGHTA; CDR2 reads FQGNSA.